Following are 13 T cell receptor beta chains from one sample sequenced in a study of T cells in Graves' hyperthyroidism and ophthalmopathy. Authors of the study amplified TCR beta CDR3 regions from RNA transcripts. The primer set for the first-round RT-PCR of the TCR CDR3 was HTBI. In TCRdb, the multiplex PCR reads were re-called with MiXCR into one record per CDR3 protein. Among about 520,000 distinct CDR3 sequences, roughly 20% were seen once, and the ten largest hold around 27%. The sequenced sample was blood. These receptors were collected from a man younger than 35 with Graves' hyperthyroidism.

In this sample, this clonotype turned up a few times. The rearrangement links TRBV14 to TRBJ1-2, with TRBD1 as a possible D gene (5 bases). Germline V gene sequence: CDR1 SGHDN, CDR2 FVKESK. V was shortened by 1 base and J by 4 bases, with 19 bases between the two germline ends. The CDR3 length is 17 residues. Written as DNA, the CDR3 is TGTGCCAGCAGCCAAGGAGGGGTAGGCCCCGGATTCTATGGCTACACCTTC. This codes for CASSQGGVGPGFYGYTF.

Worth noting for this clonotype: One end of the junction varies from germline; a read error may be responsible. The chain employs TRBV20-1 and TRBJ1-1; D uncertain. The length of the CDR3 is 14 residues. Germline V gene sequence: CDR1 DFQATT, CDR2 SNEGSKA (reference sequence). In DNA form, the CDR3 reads TGCAGTGCCCCCACGTCGGGGTCAGCCGCTGAAGCTTGCTTT. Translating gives CSAPTSGSAAEACF.

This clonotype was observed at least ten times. The CDR3 reads CASNGGGSYEQYF. CDR3 bases: TGTGCCAGCAACGGCGGCGGCTCCTACGAGCAGTACTTC. The rearrangement uses TRBV12-3 or TRBV12-4 and TRBJ2-7; unclear D gene. There are 13 residues in the CDR3. With 7 bases removed from V and 0 bases from J, the gap between germline ends came to 10 bases.

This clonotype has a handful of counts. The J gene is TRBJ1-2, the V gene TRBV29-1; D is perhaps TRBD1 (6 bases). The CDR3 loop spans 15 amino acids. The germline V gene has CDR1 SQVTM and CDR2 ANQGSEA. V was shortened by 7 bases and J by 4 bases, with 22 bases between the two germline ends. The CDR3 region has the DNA TGCAGCGCCGTCGGGACAACTAAGTATGGCTATGGCTACACCTTC. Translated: CSAVGTTKYGYGYTF.

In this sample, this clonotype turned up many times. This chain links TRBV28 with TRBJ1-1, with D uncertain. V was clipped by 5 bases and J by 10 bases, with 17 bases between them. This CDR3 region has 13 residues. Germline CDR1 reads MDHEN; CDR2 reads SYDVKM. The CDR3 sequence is CASSHPNLYGAFF. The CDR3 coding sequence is TGTGCCAGCAGTCATCCAAACCTATACGGAGCTTTCTTT. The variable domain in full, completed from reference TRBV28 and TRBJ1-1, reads DVKVTQSSRYLVKRTGEKVFLECVQDMDHENMFWYRQDPGLGLRLIYFSYDVKMKEKGDIPEGYSVSREKKERFSLILESASTNQTSMYLCASSHPNLYGAFFGQGTRLTVV.

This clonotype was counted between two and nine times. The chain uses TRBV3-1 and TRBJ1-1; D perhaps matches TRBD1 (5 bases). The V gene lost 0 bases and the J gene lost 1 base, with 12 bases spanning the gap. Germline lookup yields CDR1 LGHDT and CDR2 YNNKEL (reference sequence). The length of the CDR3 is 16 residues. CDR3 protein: CASSQDLKGRNTEAFF. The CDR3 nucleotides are TGTGCCAGCAGCCAAGATTTAAAGGGGCGGAACACTGAAGCTTTCTTT. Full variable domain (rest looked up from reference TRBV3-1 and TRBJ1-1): DTAVSQTPKYLVTQMGNDKSIKCEQNLGHDTMYWYKQDSKKFLKIMFSYNNKELIINETVPNRFSPKSPDKAHLNLHINSLELGDSAVYFCASSQDLKGRNTEAFFGQGTRLTVV.

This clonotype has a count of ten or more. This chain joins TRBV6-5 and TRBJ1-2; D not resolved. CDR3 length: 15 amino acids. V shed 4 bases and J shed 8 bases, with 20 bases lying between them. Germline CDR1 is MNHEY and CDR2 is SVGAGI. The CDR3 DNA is TGTGCCAGCAGTTCGAACGGAGGAATCTCGGGGGGCTACACCTTC. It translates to CASSSNGGISGGYTF.

The CDR3 region has the DNA TGTGCCAGCAGGTCCAGGGGGCTGTACAATGAGCAGTTCTTC. Protein sequence: CASRSRGLYNEQFF. J is TRBJ2-1 and V is TRBV12-3 or TRBV12-4; 8 nucleotides line up with TRBD1. J gave up 4 bases and V 6 bases, and 5 bases lay outside the gene matches. This CDR3 contains 14 residues.

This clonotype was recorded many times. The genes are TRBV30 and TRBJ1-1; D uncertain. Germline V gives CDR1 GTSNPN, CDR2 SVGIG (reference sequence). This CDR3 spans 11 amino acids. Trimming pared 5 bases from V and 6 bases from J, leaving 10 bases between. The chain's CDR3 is CAWSPDAEAFF. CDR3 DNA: TGTGCCTGGTCCCCCGACGCTGAAGCTTTCTTT.

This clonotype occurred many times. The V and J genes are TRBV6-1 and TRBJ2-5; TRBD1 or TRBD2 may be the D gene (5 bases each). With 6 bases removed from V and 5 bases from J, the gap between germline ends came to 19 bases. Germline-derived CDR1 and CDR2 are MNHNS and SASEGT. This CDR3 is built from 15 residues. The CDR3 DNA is TGTGCCAGCAGGAACGGGCAGGGCTCGGGGGAGACCCAGTACTTC. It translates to CASRNGQGSGETQYF.

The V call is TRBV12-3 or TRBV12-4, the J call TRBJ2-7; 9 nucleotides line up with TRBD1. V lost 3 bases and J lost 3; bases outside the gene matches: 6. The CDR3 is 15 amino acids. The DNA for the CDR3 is TGTGCCAGCAGTTTCTGGGACAGGGATCACTACGAGCAGTACTTC. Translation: CASSFWDRDHYEQYF.

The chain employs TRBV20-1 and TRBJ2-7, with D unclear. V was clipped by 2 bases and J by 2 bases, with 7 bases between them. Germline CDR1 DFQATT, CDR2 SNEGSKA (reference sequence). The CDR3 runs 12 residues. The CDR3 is CSARLNPYEQYF. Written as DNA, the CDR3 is TGCAGTGCTAGACTGAACCCCTACGAGCAGTACTTC.

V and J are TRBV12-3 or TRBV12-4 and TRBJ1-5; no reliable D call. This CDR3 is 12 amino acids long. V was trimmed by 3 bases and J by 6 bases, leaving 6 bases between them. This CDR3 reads CASSFRAQPQHF. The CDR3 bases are TGTGCCAGCAGTTTTAGGGCTCAGCCCCAGCATTTT.